This entry lists 25 T cell receptor beta chains sequenced from one sample in a study of blood T cell repertoires in COVID-19. The assay was immunoSEQ multiplex PCR, and TCRdb's table has in-frame clones only and misses some. Among 110,000 or so clones listed, 70% to 90% were seen once. The sequenced material came from peripheral blood. These receptors were taken from a woman aged 70 to 79 who had recovered from COVID-19.

This rearrangement joins TRBV13 to TRBJ2-2, with TRBD2 matching over 12 bases. This CDR3 spans 17 amino acids. Germline CDR1 is PRHDT and CDR2 is FYEKMQ (reference sequence). The V gene end was trimmed by 7 bases and the J gene end by 0 bases; junction bases not matched to a gene: 6. CDR3 DNA: TGTGCCAGCACAGGACTAGCGGGGATCCCGAACACCGGGGAGCTGTTTTTT. It codes for CASTGLAGIPNTGELFF.

The V gene is TRBV4-2, the J gene TRBJ2-7; 10 bases line up with TRBD1. Germline V gives CDR1 LGHNA, CDR2 YNFKEQ. The CDR3 is 13 amino acids. The J segment lost 4 bases and the V segment lost 4 bases, leaving 1 base of the junction unmatched. CDR3 DNA sequence: TGTGCCAGCAGCCGGGACAGGGGATACGAGCAGTACTTC. Translation: CASSRDRGYEQYF.

This sequence joins TRBV19 and TRBJ2-1, with TRBD2 matching 9 bases. Germline V gene data show CDR1 as LNHDA and CDR2 as SQIVND (reference sequence). This CDR3 is built from 16 residues. V gave up 8 bases and J gave up 8 bases; unmatched junction bases: 16. This chain's CDR3 is CASARVGTSISHEQFF. For the CDR3, the DNA is TGTGCCAGTGCCAGAGTCGGGACTAGCATTAGTCATGAGCAGTTCTTC.

The V call is TRBV4-3, the J call TRBJ1-6; TRBD1 might be the D (6 bases). V lost 4 bases to trimming and J lost 0 bases, with 10 bases between them. The germline gives CDR1 LGHNA, CDR2 YSLEER. There are 16 residues in the CDR3. The CDR3 reads CASSRQASSYNSPLHF. CDR3 sequence (DNA): TGCGCCAGCAGCCGACAGGCGAGCTCCTATAATTCACCCCTCCACTTT.

This rearrangement joins TRBV4-2 to TRBJ1-5; 10 positions match TRBD1. Per germline, CDR1 LGHNA and CDR2 YNFKEQ. The trim removed 3 bases at V and 0 bases at J, leaving 5 bases unmatched. This CDR3 comprises 17 residues. CDR3 sequence: CASSHADRGYSNQPQHF. The CDR3 DNA reads TGTGCCAGCAGCCATGCGGACAGGGGGTATAGCAATCAGCCCCAGCATTTT.

The chain employs TRBV10-3 and TRBJ2-5, with a possible D match to TRBD2 (6 bases). The germline CDR1 and CDR2 sequences are ENHRY and SYGVKD. There are 14 residues in the CDR3. Trimming took off 6 bases at V and 2 bases at J, with 13 bases between the two ends. CDR3 protein: CAISRGTDQETQYF. CDR3 sequence (DNA): TGTGCCATCAGCCGCGGGACGGATCAAGAGACCCAGTACTTC.

J is TRBJ1-2 and V is TRBV7-2; possibly TRBD1 for D (6 bases). Germline V gene sequence: CDR1 SGHTA, CDR2 FQGNSA. This CDR3 is built from 16 residues. V lost 2 bases and J lost 4, with 17 bases in between. CDR3 DNA sequence: TGTGCCAGCAGCTTACTCTCTCGCGAACAGGGCTATGGCTACACCTTC. Its translation is CASSLLSREQGYGYTF.

V usage is TRBV7-2 and J usage is TRBJ2-3, with D tentatively TRBD2 (6 bases). CDR3 length: 13 residues. The V and J ends lost 5 bases and 13 bases respectively, with 19 bases between them. Germline V gene sequence: CDR1 SGHTA, CDR2 FQGNSA. CDR3 DNA: TGTGCCAGCAGCCCCACCCTCGGGGGATGGGAGTATTTT. This gives the protein CASSPTLGGWEYF.

The CDR3 spells CASSQSAGGNKQYF. DNA for the CDR3: TGTGCCAGCAGCCAATCCGCAGGGGGGAATAAGCAGTACTTC. V is TRBV3-1 (or the pseudogene TRBV3-2) and J is TRBJ2-7, with D possibly matching TRBD1 (7 bases). The CDR3 contains 14 residues. V lost 2 bases and J lost 8, with 16 bases in between. CDR1 is LGHDT, CDR2 YNNKEL, per germline (reference sequence).

This clone was detected once. This chain connects TRBV7-2 to TRBJ2-5; D unclear. Trimming took 5 bases from V and 7 from J, leaving 11 bases between them. CDR3 size: 12 residues. The germline V gene encodes CDR1 SGHTA and CDR2 FQGNSA. The DNA for the CDR3 is TGTGCCAGCAGCCCCTCCCCAGGGACCCAGTACTTC. Translation gives CASSPSPGTQYF.

The genes are TRBV5-6 and TRBJ2-5, with TRBD1 as a possible D gene (6 bases). The CDR3 extends over 15 amino acids. In germline, CDR1 is SGHDT, CDR2 YYEEEE. V was cut by 4 bases and J by 2 bases, with 15 bases left in between. CDR3 nucleotide sequence: TGTGCCAGCAGCGAGACAGGTTCGATTCAAGAGACCCAGTACTTC. Residues: CASSETGSIQETQYF.

The chain combines TRBV3-1 (or the pseudogene TRBV3-2) with TRBJ1-4; no reliable D call. With 4 bases removed from V and 0 bases from J, the gap between germline ends came to 6 bases. The CDR3 loop spans 14 amino acids. From germline, CDR1 is LGHDT and CDR2 YNNKEL (reference sequence). The CDR3 region has the DNA TGTGCCAGCAGCCCTATTTCAACTAATGAAAAACTGTTTTTT. Translation: CASSPISTNEKLFF.

The DNA for the CDR3 is TGTGCCAGCAGCCCTCAGAGAGGCAATGAGCAGTTCTTC. This sequence encodes CASSPQRGNEQFF. This chain uses TRBV7-7 with TRBJ2-1, with D unclear. The CDR3 is 13 amino acids. V lost 5 bases and J lost 6, with 11 bases in between. CDR1 and CDR2 (germline): SSHAT, FNYEAQ (reference sequence).

The chain has TRBV11-1 and TRBJ1-2; 7 bases are a match to TRBD1. V dropped 5 bases and J dropped 8; count of bases not matched to a gene: 11. This CDR3 has 14 residues. Looked up from germline, CDR1 is SGHAT and CDR2 is FQDESV (reference sequence). This CDR3 is CASSMGQTQGGYTF. In DNA form, the CDR3 reads TGTGCCAGCAGCATGGGACAGACCCAAGGGGGCTACACCTTC.

The rearrangement links TRBV18 to TRBJ2-3, with D uncertain. V was clipped by 3 bases and J by 0 bases, with 10 bases between them. This CDR3 region has 15 residues. CDR1 and CDR2 from the germline V gene are KGHSH and LQKENI. The CDR3 DNA follows: TGTGCCAGCTCACCTGTCCCATTGAGCACAGATACGCAGTATTTT. Protein: CASSPVPLSTDTQYF.

The genes are TRBV6-6 and TRBJ1-3; a weak D match, TRBD1 (5 bases). CDR1 and CDR2 from the germline V gene are MNHNY and SVGAGI (reference sequence). The germline V and J ends were trimmed by 3 bases and 9 bases, with 15 bases remaining between them. This CDR3 has 14 residues. The CDR3 DNA reads TGTGCCAGCAGTTATGGGGGGTCCTCAGGCACCATATATTTT. Translation: CASSYGGSSGTIYF.

In this sample, this clone turned up once. The chain recombines TRBV5-4 with TRBJ1-5; D is ambiguous. There are 14 residues in the CDR3. Per germline, CDR1 SGHNT and CDR2 YYREEE (reference sequence). Trimming stripped 3 bases from V and 7 bases from J, with 14 bases between. As DNA, the CDR3 is TGTGCCAGCAGCTACCCCCAATCCAGGCAGCCCCAGCATTTT. It codes for CASSYPQSRQPQHF. The full variable domain, rest sourced from reference TRBV5-4 and TRBJ1-5, is ETGVTQSPTHLIKTRGQQVTLRCSSQSGHNTVSWYQQALGQGPQFIFQYYREEENGRGNFPPRFSGLQFPNYSSELNVNALELDDSALYLCASSYPQSRQPQHFGDGTRLSIL.

The chain has TRBV7-2 and TRBJ2-3; D gene ambiguous. Trimming stripped 0 bases from V and 8 bases from J, with 9 bases between. Germline V lookup: CDR1 SGHTA, CDR2 FQGNSA. The CDR3 runs to 13 residues. CDR3 in amino acids: CASSLARLGTQYF. CDR3 sequence (DNA): TGTGCCAGCAGCTTAGCGAGGTTGGGTACGCAGTATTTT.

This sequence joins TRBV19 and TRBJ1-6, with 7 nucleotides matching TRBD1. V dropped 6 bases and J dropped 5; count of bases not matched to a gene: 7. The CDR3 runs to 15 residues. Germline values: CDR1 LNHDA, CDR2 SQIVND (reference sequence). The CDR3 DNA is TGTGCCAGTAGGACAGGGCCCTTCGATAATTCACCCCTCCACTTT. Protein product: CASRTGPFDNSPLHF.

The rearrangement links TRBV11-2 to TRBJ2-5; 9 bases are a match to TRBD2. Germline V gene data show CDR1 as SGHAT and CDR2 as FQNNGV. CDR3 size: 15 residues. Trimming removed 0 bases from V and 5 bases from J; junction bases left unmatched: 4. CDR3: CASSLDGSGGETQYF. The CDR3, as DNA: TGTGCCAGCAGCTTAGACGGTAGCGGGGGCGAGACCCAGTACTTC.

This chain joins TRBV5-1 and TRBJ1-4; D is unclear. CDR1 is SGHRS and CDR2 is YFSETQ in the germline V gene. Deletions cut 0 bases from V and 4 bases from J, with 10 bases between. The CDR3 sequence is 15 residues long. CDR3 in amino acids: CASSLGPGINEKLFF. The CDR3 DNA reads TGCGCCAGCAGCTTGGGCCCAGGCATTAATGAAAAACTGTTTTTT.

V is TRBV9 and J is TRBJ1-2; D ambiguous. Trimming shortened V by 4 bases and J by 8 bases, and 12 bases separated the two germline ends. The germline V gene encodes CDR1 SGDLS and CDR2 YYNGEE. The CDR3 spans 12 residues. The CDR3 DNA reads as TGTGCCAGCAGCCCCCGCCCGGGGGGCTACACCTTC. Its translation: CASSPRPGGYTF.

The J gene is TRBJ1-5, the V gene TRBV6-5; possible D gene TRBD1, 5 bases. The CDR3 sequence is 15 residues long. V was cut by 0 bases and J by 2 bases, with 8 bases left in between. Per germline, CDR1 MNHEY and CDR2 SVGAGI. The DNA for the CDR3 is TGTGCCAGCAGTTACTCGCAGGGTCGCAATCAGCCCCAGCATTTT. This encodes CASSYSQGRNQPQHF.

The gene calls are TRBV6-2 or TRBV6-3 and TRBJ1-2, with a possible D match to TRBD1 (5 bases). V was pared by 6 bases and J by 6 bases, with 14 bases between. Germline CDR1 is MNHEY and CDR2 is SVGEGT. The CDR3 is 13 amino acids. The CDR3 protein is CASSPAGGDGYTF. Written as DNA, the CDR3 is TGTGCCAGCAGCCCCGCGGGGGGAGATGGCTACACCTTC.

The J gene is TRBJ2-1, the V gene TRBV27, with D possibly TRBD2 on 6 matching bases. V dropped 4 bases and J dropped 6 bases, with 19 bases sitting between them. Looked up from germline, CDR1 is MNHEY and CDR2 is SMNVEV (reference sequence). The CDR3 is 16 amino acids. This CDR3 reads CASSSRDSRGVNEQFF. In DNA form, the CDR3 reads TGTGCCAGCAGTTCCCGGGACTCCCGAGGGGTCAATGAGCAGTTCTTC.